This T cell receptor (beta chain) was retrieved from a study of OX40 agonist ivuxolimab in advanced cancers. As for the study in general: Partial responses were achieved by three patients: one hepatocellular carcinoma, two cutaneous melanoma.

Looked up from germline, CDR1 is KGHSH and CDR2 is LQKENI. CDR3 length equals 12 residues. The germline V and J ends were trimmed by 2 bases and 8 bases, with 7 bases remaining between them. Study-level results: The investigators did not determine what antigen specificity the expanded peripheral T cells had. Among T cells, CD8+ cells averaged more expanded clones than CD4+ cells.

TCRdb's copy holds only in-frame clones and misses some; the assay was immunoSEQ multiplex PCR. The repertoire consists of 82,000 or so clones, with about nine tenths occurring once and the leading ten covering over 0.6%. A word on this clone: The antigen is unknown.

V usage is TRBV18 and J usage is TRBJ1-3; D may be TRBD1 (5 bases). This sequence was found in an adult with an advanced solid tumor such as melanoma, head and neck, liver or kidney cancer. The specimen comprised CD4+ or CD8+ T cells sorted from blood, sampled in a trial of the OX40 agonist ivuxolimab. This CDR3 reads CASSPGDYTIYF. The CDR3 DNA reads as TGTGCCAGCTCACCAGGGGACTACACCATATATTTT. The complete variable domain, with remaining parts taken from reference TRBV18 and TRBJ1-3, reads NAGVMQNPRHLVRRRGQEARLRCSPMKGHSHVYWYRQLPEEGLKFMVYLQKENIIDESGMPKERFSAEFPKEGPSILRIQQVVRGDSAAYFCASSPGDYTIYFGEGSWLTVV.